These T cell receptor beta chains were read from a single sample in a study of shared clonotypes between healthy human individuals. Clones were read by immunoSEQ multiplex PCR, and TCRdb kept only the in-frame ones, dropping some. Here the sample spans roughly 1 million clones, approximately 78% being singletons. Sequenced material: memory CD4+ T cells from PBMCs. All receptors come from a man aged 18 to 35 in good health. Some clones in this sample may be carry-over from other donors' samples. Both conserved end residues are part of each CDR3. The order of the fields is clone size, V gene, D gene, J gene, CDR3 protein, CDR3 DNA. The D gene is left open where the match is weak. Rows give clone size only sometimes, using once, few, many, or a class for an expanded clone.

clone size: NA; V gene: TRBV6-6; D gene: NA; J gene: TRBJ1-5; CDR3 protein: CASSRDLYQPQHF; CDR3 DNA: TGTGCCAGCAGTCGGGACCTCTATCAGCCCCAGCATTTT
clone size: NA; V gene: TRBV12-5; D gene: NA; J gene: TRBJ1-4; CDR3 protein: CASGLVSGGPSTNEKLFF; CDR3 DNA: TGTGCTAGTGGTTTGGTATCCGGGGGCCCCTCAACTAATGAAAAACTGTTTTTT
clone size: many; V gene: TRBV27; D gene: NA; J gene: TRBJ2-6; CDR3 protein: CASSSIWTDRHSGANVLTF; CDR3 DNA: TGTGCCAGCAGTTCAATCTGGACAGATAGACACTCTGGGGCCAACGTCCTGACTTTC
clone size: NA; V gene: TRBV11-2; D gene: NA; J gene: TRBJ2-3; CDR3 protein: CASSLSWSTDTQYF; CDR3 DNA: TGTGCCAGCAGCTTATCTTGGAGCACAGATACGCAGTATTTT
clone size: NA; V gene: TRBV7-2; D gene: TRBD1; J gene: TRBJ2-1; CDR3 protein: CASSLAGGIYNEQFF; CDR3 DNA: TGTGCCAGCAGCTTAGCAGGGGGCATATACAATGAGCAGTTCTTC
clone size: few; V gene: TRBV28; D gene: NA; J gene: TRBJ1-4; CDR3 protein: CASSPAGRDEKLFF; CDR3 DNA: TGTGCCAGCAGCCCAGCGGGGAGGGATGAAAAACTGTTTTTT
clone size: NA; V gene: TRBV7-8; D gene: TRBD1; J gene: TRBJ1-2; CDR3 protein: CASSYPPGQGTKGYTF; CDR3 DNA: TGTGCCAGCAGCTACCCCCCGGGACAGGGAACGAAGGGCTACACCTTC
clone size: few; V gene: TRBV27; D gene: TRBD1; J gene: TRBJ2-7; CDR3 protein: CASSFSRTGGSEQYF; CDR3 DNA: TGTGCCAGCAGTTTCTCTCGGACAGGGGGCTCCGAGCAGTACTTC
clone size: NA; V gene: TRBV27; D gene: NA; J gene: TRBJ2-6; CDR3 protein: CASHSAYPSGANVLTF; CDR3 DNA: TGTGCCAGCCATTCGGCATATCCCTCTGGGGCCAACGTCCTGACTTTC
clone size: few; V gene: TRBV18; D gene: NA; J gene: TRBJ2-5; CDR3 protein: CASSPQIREETQYF; CDR3 DNA: TGTGCCAGCTCACCCCAGATCCGGGAAGAGACCCAGTACTTC
clone size: NA; V gene: TRBV11-2; D gene: NA; J gene: TRBJ1-1; CDR3 protein: CASSRGIRENTEAFF; CDR3 DNA: TGTGCCAGCAGCCGGGGGATCAGGGAGAACACTGAAGCTTTCTTT
clone size: NA; V gene: TRBV25-1; D gene: TRBD1; J gene: TRBJ2-3; CDR3 protein: CASSGTGRTDTQYF; CDR3 DNA: TGTGCCAGCAGTGGGACAGGGCGCACAGATACGCAGTATTTT
clone size: few; V gene: TRBV9; D gene: NA; J gene: TRBJ1-1; CDR3 protein: CASSDRVGRDTEAFF; CDR3 DNA: TGTGCCAGCAGCGACAGGGTGGGTAGGGACACTGAAGCTTTCTTT
clone size: NA; V gene: TRBV30; D gene: TRBD2; J gene: TRBJ2-7; CDR3 protein: CAWSVPAGARFSYEQYF; CDR3 DNA: TGTGCCTGGAGTGTACCAGCGGGAGCCCGGTTCAGCTACGAGCAGTACTTC
clone size: NA; V gene: TRBV5-6; D gene: NA; J gene: TRBJ2-3; CDR3 protein: CASSLFPRQADTQYF; CDR3 DNA: TGTGCCAGCAGCTTATTCCCCCGACAGGCAGATACGCAGTATTTT
clone size: NA; V gene: TRBV7-2; D gene: NA; J gene: TRBJ1-3; CDR3 protein: CASSLNRAGNTIYF; CDR3 DNA: TGTGCCAGCAGCTTAAACAGGGCTGGAAACACCATATATTTT
clone size: NA; V gene: TRBV28; D gene: NA; J gene: TRBJ2-7; CDR3 protein: CASSLRGGLTYEQYF; CDR3 DNA: TGTGCCAGCAGTTTAAGGGGGGGGCTAACCTACGAGCAGTACTTC
clone size: NA; V gene: TRBV10-1; D gene: TRBD1; J gene: TRBJ2-3; CDR3 protein: CASTSAETGLADTQYF; CDR3 DNA: TGCGCCAGCACCTCCGCTGAGACAGGGCTCGCAGATACGCAGTATTTT
clone size: NA; V gene: TRBV19; D gene: NA; J gene: TRBJ2-5; CDR3 protein: CASKGPRTQYF; CDR3 DNA: TGTGCCAGTAAGGGGCCGAGGACCCAGTACTTC
clone size: NA; V gene: TRBV28; D gene: TRBD1; J gene: TRBJ1-1; CDR3 protein: CASIFRGRTEAFF; CDR3 DNA: TGTGCCAGCATTTTCAGGGGGCGCACTGAAGCTTTCTTT
clone size: NA; V gene: TRBV29-1; D gene: NA; J gene: TRBJ2-1; CDR3 protein: CSVGGPREQFF; CDR3 DNA: TGCAGCGTCGGGGGACCTCGGGAGCAGTTCTTC
clone size: NA; V gene: TRBV27; D gene: NA; J gene: TRBJ2-7; CDR3 protein: CASRPITLTGGPYF; CDR3 DNA: TGTGCCAGCAGGCCTATTACCCTTACAGGAGGCCCGTACTTC
clone size: NA; V gene: TRBV2; D gene: NA; J gene: TRBJ2-3; CDR3 protein: CASSDGYATDTQYF; CDR3 DNA: TGTGCCAGCAGTGATGGCTACGCTACAGATACGCAGTATTTT
clone size: NA; V gene: TRBV30; D gene: NA; J gene: TRBJ2-5; CDR3 protein: CAWAQGETQYF; CDR3 DNA: TGTGCCTGGGCTCAGGGAGAGACCCAGTACTTC
clone size: NA; V gene: TRBV9; D gene: TRBD2; J gene: TRBJ2-5; CDR3 protein: CASSVGPQGGETQYF; CDR3 DNA: TGTGCCAGCAGCGTAGGACCCCAGGGAGGGGAGACCCAGTACTTC
clone size: NA; V gene: TRBV5-1; D gene: NA; J gene: TRBJ2-7; CDR3 protein: CASSFFGDSYEQYF; CDR3 DNA: TGCGCCAGCAGCTTTTTCGGGGATTCCTACGAGCAGTACTTC
clone size: few; V gene: TRBV19; D gene: NA; J gene: TRBJ2-7; CDR3 protein: CASSRSRGVSYEQYF; CDR3 DNA: TGTGCCAGTAGTAGATCGCGCGGGGTCTCCTACGAGCAGTACTTC
clone size: NA; V gene: TRBV4-2; D gene: TRBD2; J gene: TRBJ2-1; CDR3 protein: CASSQDFLGSGRAQGEQFF; CDR3 DNA: TGTGCCAGCAGCCAAGATTTTTTAGGTAGCGGGAGGGCTCAAGGTGAGCAGTTCTTC